The rows below give T cell receptor beta chains drawn from one sample of a study of T cell repertoires in cytomegalovirus infection. Each CDR3 protein is one row after TCRdb ran MiXCR on the reads. Of about 330,000 distinct CDR3 sequences in the sample, 9.5% were seen once. What was sequenced was PBMCs. These receptors all come from a human donor in good health (CMV status not recorded). Some clones in this sample may be carry-over from other donors' samples. Both conserved end residues are part of each CDR3. A D gene is named only where the DNA matches it firmly. Only some rows state a clone size, as once, few, many or a class for expanded clones.

j_gene: TRBJ2-7; len: 12; v_gene: TRBV6-6; abundance: NA; d_gene: NA; CDR3aa: CASSVWGLEQYF; CDR3nt: TGTGCCAGCAGTGTCTGGGGCCTCGAGCAGTACTTC
j_gene: TRBJ2-1; len: 16; v_gene: TRBV7-3; abundance: NA; d_gene: TRBD2; CDR3aa: CASSLTFSGGANEQFF; CDR3nt: TGTGCCAGCAGCTTAACGTTCAGCGGGGGGGCCAATGAGCAGTTCTTC
j_gene: TRBJ2-5; len: 15; v_gene: TRBV4-2; abundance: NA; d_gene: NA; CDR3aa: CASSQDPGGGETQYF; CDR3nt: TGTGCCAGCAGCCAAGATCCCGGGGGCGGGGAGACCCAGTACTTC
j_gene: TRBJ2-5; len: 15; v_gene: TRBV4-1; abundance: many; d_gene: TRBD1; CDR3aa: CASSQVTGGQETQYF; CDR3nt: TGCGCCAGCAGCCAAGTCACAGGGGGGCAAGAGACCCAGTACTTC
j_gene: TRBJ1-1; len: 14; v_gene: TRBV6-2/TRBV6-3; abundance: many; d_gene: NA; CDR3aa: CASSDRGDKAEAFF; CDR3nt: TGTGCCAGCAGTGACCGTGGTGACAAGGCTGAAGCTTTCTTT
j_gene: TRBJ1-1; len: 11; v_gene: TRBV24-1; abundance: NA; d_gene: NA; CDR3aa: CATSDSFEAFF; CDR3nt: TGTGCCACCAGCGACAGCTTTGAAGCTTTCTTT
j_gene: TRBJ2-7; len: 16; v_gene: TRBV7-6; abundance: NA; d_gene: NA; CDR3aa: CASSGGGGPNPYEQYF; CDR3nt: TGTGCCAGCAGCGGAGGAGGGGGCCCAAATCCCTACGAGCAGTACTTC
j_gene: TRBJ1-4; len: 14; v_gene: TRBV7-8; abundance: many; d_gene: NA; CDR3aa: CASSLSRFNEKLFF; CDR3nt: TGTGCCAGCAGCTTATCTCGGTTTAATGAAAAACTGTTTTTT
j_gene: TRBJ2-7; len: 13; v_gene: TRBV7-8; abundance: few; d_gene: NA; CDR3aa: CASSLRRNYEQYF; CDR3nt: TGTGCCAGCAGCTTACGAAGGAACTACGAGCAGTACTTC
j_gene: TRBJ2-1; len: 15; v_gene: TRBV6-2/TRBV6-3; abundance: many; d_gene: TRBD2; CDR3aa: CASRSGRESYNEQFF; CDR3nt: TGTGCCAGCCGTAGCGGGAGAGAATCCTACAATGAGCAGTTCTTC
j_gene: TRBJ2-5; len: 15; v_gene: TRBV6-1; abundance: few; d_gene: NA; CDR3aa: CASSEGQGWRETQYF; CDR3nt: TGTGCCAGCTCCGAGGGGCAGGGGTGGAGAGAGACCCAGTACTTC
j_gene: TRBJ2-2; len: 20; v_gene: TRBV7-3; abundance: NA; d_gene: TRBD2; CDR3aa: CASSSNNQRTSGSNTGELFF; CDR3nt: TGTGCCAGCAGCTCCAATAACCAGCGGACTAGCGGGTCGAACACCGGGGAGCTGTTTTTT
j_gene: TRBJ2-3; len: 18; v_gene: TRBV7-2; abundance: NA; d_gene: TRBD2; CDR3aa: CASSLEGRGRALVDTQYF; CDR3nt: TGTGCCAGCAGCTTAGAAGGCCGAGGGAGGGCCCTCGTGGATACGCAGTATTTT
j_gene: TRBJ2-1; len: 15; v_gene: TRBV7-9; abundance: many; d_gene: TRBD2; CDR3aa: CASSSGLAGGEEQFF; CDR3nt: TGTGCCAGCAGTTCCGGACTAGCGGGGGGAGAAGAGCAGTTCTTC
j_gene: TRBJ2-2; len: 13; v_gene: TRBV6-2/TRBV6-3; abundance: NA; d_gene: NA; CDR3aa: CASTGTSLYALFF; CDR3nt: TGTGCCAGCACCGGGACCAGCCTTTATGCGCTGTTTTTT
j_gene: TRBJ2-7; len: 15; v_gene: TRBV9; abundance: few; d_gene: NA; CDR3aa: CASKGGFRFSGEQYF; CDR3nt: TGTGCCTCCAAAGGTGGATTTCGATTTTCGGGAGAGCAGTACTTC
j_gene: TRBJ2-3; len: 12; v_gene: TRBV7-2; abundance: many; d_gene: NA; CDR3aa: CASSTERNTQYF; CDR3nt: TGTGCCAGCAGCACCGAAAGGAATACGCAGTATTTT
j_gene: TRBJ2-2; len: 14; v_gene: TRBV5-5; abundance: NA; d_gene: NA; CDR3aa: CASSYTGNTGELFF; CDR3nt: TGTGCCAGCAGCTATACAGGGAACACCGGGGAGCTGTTTTTT